The rows below give T cell receptor beta chains drawn from one sample of a study of radiotherapy plus CTLA-4 blockade in lung cancer. Only in-frame clones appear in the TCRdb table, and some are missing; sequencing was by immunoSEQ multiplex PCR. The sample consists of under 90,000 clones, more than 70% of them appearing once. The starting material was peripheral blood, obtained from a patient treated with radiotherapy plus ipilimumab. The receptors derive from a human donor with non-small cell lung cancer that progressed on radiotherapy plus ipilimumab. The CDR3 runs from the conserved cysteine through the conserved F or W. The order of the fields is clone size, V gene, J gene, D gene, CDR3 DNA, CDR3 protein. D genes are given only for firm matches. Where a row states a size, it is once, few, many or the class of an expanded clone; other rows omit it.

>few|TRBV6-6|TRBJ2-1|NA
TGTGCCAGCAGTTACCAAACCCATCCTGGCAATGAGCAGTTCTTC
CASSYQTHPGNEQFF
>NA|TRBV6-5|TRBJ2-7|NA
TGTGCCAGCAGTTATAGGGACAATTGGTACGAGCAGTACTTC
CASSYRDNWYEQYF
>NA|TRBV7-7|TRBJ2-1|NA
TGTGCTAGCAGCTTAGGCCAGGGGAATGAGCAGTTCTTC
CASSLGQGNEQFF
>NA|TRBV5-1|TRBJ2-5|NA
TGCGCCAGCAGCTTGGATGGGGGGGAGACCCAGTACTTC
CASSLDGGETQYF
>NA|TRBV6-6|TRBJ1-5|NA
TGTGCCAGCAGTTACTCGTCAGTAAATCAGCCCCAGCATTTT
CASSYSSVNQPQHF
>NA|TRBV2|TRBJ2-3|NA
TGTGCCAGCACATCGGGCGGCCGGGATACGCAGTATTTT
CASTSGGRDTQYF
>few|TRBV4-3|TRBJ2-2|NA
TGCGCCAGCAGCCAAGATAGAGGGGTAACCGGGGAGCTGTTTTTT
CASSQDRGVTGELFF
>NA|TRBV6-8|TRBJ1-1|NA
TGTGCCAGCAGTTACTCCAGCAGGAGGAACACTGAAGCTTTCTTT
CASSYSSRRNTEAFF
>once|TRBV5-4|TRBJ2-1|TRBD2
TGTGCCAGCAGCCCGGATAGCGGGCCCTCCTACAATGAGCAGTTCTTC
CASSPDSGPSYNEQFF
>NA|TRBV5-4|TRBJ2-7|TRBD2
TGTGCCAGCAGCGGGCCGGGGGGAAACGAGCAGTACTTC
CASSGPGGNEQYF
>NA|TRBV6-6|TRBJ1-4|NA
TGTGCCAGCAGTTATGGCCAGGGGCTGAATGAAAAACTGTTTTTT
CASSYGQGLNEKLFF
>NA|TRBV29-1|TRBJ2-3|NA
TGCAGCGTTGATCTGGGGCCACGCACAGATACGCAGTATTTT
CSVDLGPRTDTQYF
>once|TRBV9|TRBJ2-2|TRBD2
TGTGCCAGCAGCGTAGTAGCGGGAACGAACACCGGGGAGCTGTTTTTT
CASSVVAGTNTGELFF
>NA|TRBV4-2|TRBJ2-3|TRBD2
TGTGCCAGCAGCCAAGACCAAAGCGGGAGGGGCACAGATACGCAGTATTTT
CASSQDQSGRGTDTQYF
>NA|TRBV9|TRBJ2-2|NA
TGTGCCAGCAGCGTAGGGCAGGGGGGAGGCACCGGGGAGCTGTTTTTT
CASSVGQGGGTGELFF
>NA|TRBV18|TRBJ1-3|NA
TGTGCCAGCTCACCGGCGGGAGACTCTGGAAACACCATATATTTT
CASSPAGDSGNTIYF
>NA|TRBV10-3|TRBJ1-1|NA
TGTGCCATCAGTGAGTCGAGGGGTTCGGGGACTGAAGCTTTCTTT
CAISESRGSGTEAFF
>NA|TRBV7-2|TRBJ2-7|NA
TGTGCCAGCAGTTTTGACACATCTTTCGGAGAGCAGTACTTC
CASSFDTSFGEQYF
>NA|TRBV11-2|TRBJ2-5|NA
TGTGCCAGCAGCGGAGGGACATCGGGGTGGGAGACCCAGTACTTC
CASSGGTSGWETQYF
>NA|TRBV15|TRBJ2-2|NA
TGTGCCACCAGCAGAGATAGAGACACCGGGGAGCTGTTTTTT
CATSRDRDTGELFF
>few|TRBV28|TRBJ1-1|NA
TGTGCCGCAAAGACAGGGAACACTGAAGCTTTCTTT
CAAKTGNTEAFF
>NA|TRBV7-3|TRBJ1-5|NA
TGTGCCAGCACCCTGGGGGGGGCCGAGCCCCAGCATTTT
CASTLGGAEPQHF
>NA|TRBV28|TRBJ2-1|TRBD2
TGTGCCAGCACCACCCTAGCGGGCGGTTACAATGAGCAGTTCTTC
CASTTLAGGYNEQFF
>NA|TRBV7-8|TRBJ2-1|NA
TGTGCCAGCAGCTTACCGCCCTACAATGAGCAGTTCTTC
CASSLPPYNEQFF
>NA|TRBV27|TRBJ2-5|NA
TGTGCCAGCAGTTTAGATGAGACCCAGTACTTC
CASSLDETQYF
>medium-sized|TRBV2|TRBJ1-3|NA
TGTGCCAGCAGTGGGGGCCGCGGAGGGTCTGGAAACACCATATATTTT
CASSGGRGGSGNTIYF
>NA|TRBV6-1|TRBJ1-4|NA
TGTGCCAGCAGGGCACAGGTTCTGTTTTTT
CASRAQVLFF
>NA|TRBV6-1|TRBJ2-3|TRBD1
TGTGCCAGCAGTCCAGGGGGAGATACGCAGTATTTT
CASSPGGDTQYF
>NA|TRBV7-2|TRBJ2-2|TRBD2
TGTGCCAGCAGAGGGAGGCAGCGGGGAAGAACCGGGGAGCTGTTTTTT
CASRGRQRGRTGELFF
>medium-sized|TRBV10-3|TRBJ1-1|NA
TGTGCCATCCAGAGTGGAGTCGATACTGAAGCTTTCTTT
CAIQSGVDTEAFF
>NA|TRBV5-4|TRBJ2-7|NA
TGTGCCAGCAGCTTGTTTTCCTACGAGCAGTACTTC
CASSLFSYEQYF
>NA|TRBV10-3|TRBJ2-7|TRBD1
TGTGCCATCAGTGATTTTGGGGACAGAACCTACGAGCAGTACTTC
CAISDFGDRTYEQYF